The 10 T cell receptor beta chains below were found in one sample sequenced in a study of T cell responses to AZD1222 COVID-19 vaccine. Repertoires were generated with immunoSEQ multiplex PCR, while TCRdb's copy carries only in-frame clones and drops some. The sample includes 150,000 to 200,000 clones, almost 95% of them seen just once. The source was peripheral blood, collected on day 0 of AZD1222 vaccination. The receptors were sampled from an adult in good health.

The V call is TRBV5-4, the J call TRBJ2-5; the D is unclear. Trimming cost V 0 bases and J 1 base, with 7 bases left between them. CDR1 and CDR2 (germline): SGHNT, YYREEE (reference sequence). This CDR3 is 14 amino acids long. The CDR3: CASSLVGVQETQYF. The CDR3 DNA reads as TGTGCCAGCAGCTTGGTGGGTGTCCAAGAGACCCAGTACTTC. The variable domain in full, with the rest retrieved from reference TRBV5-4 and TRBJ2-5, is ETGVTQSPTHLIKTRGQQVTLRCSSQSGHNTVSWYQQALGQGPQFIFQYYREEENGRGNFPPRFSGLQFPNYSSELNVNALELDDSALYLCASSLVGVQETQYFGPGTRLLVL.

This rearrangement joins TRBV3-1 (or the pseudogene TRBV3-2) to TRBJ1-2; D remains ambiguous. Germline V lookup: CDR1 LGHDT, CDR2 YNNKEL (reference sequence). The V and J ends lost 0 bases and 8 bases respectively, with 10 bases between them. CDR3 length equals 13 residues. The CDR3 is CASSQDNGNGYTF. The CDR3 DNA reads TGTGCCAGCAGCCAAGATAACGGCAACGGCTACACCTTC.

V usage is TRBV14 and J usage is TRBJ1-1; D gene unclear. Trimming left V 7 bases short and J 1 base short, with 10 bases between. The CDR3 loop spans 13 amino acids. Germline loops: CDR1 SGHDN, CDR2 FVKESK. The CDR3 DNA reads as TGTGCCAGCACCCAGTATGGGAACACTGAAGCTTTCTTT. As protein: CASTQYGNTEAFF.

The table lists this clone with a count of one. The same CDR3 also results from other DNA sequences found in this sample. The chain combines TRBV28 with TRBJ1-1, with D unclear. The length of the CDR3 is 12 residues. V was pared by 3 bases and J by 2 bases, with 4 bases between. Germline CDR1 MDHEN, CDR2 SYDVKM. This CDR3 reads CASSLGNTEAFF. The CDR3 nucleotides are TGTGCCAGCAGTTTGGGTAACACTGAAGCTTTCTTT. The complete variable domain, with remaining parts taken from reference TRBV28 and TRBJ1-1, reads DVKVTQSSRYLVKRTGEKVFLECVQDMDHENMFWYRQDPGLGLRLIYFSYDVKMKEKGDIPEGYSVSREKKERFSLILESASTNQTSMYLCASSLGNTEAFFGQGTRLTVV.

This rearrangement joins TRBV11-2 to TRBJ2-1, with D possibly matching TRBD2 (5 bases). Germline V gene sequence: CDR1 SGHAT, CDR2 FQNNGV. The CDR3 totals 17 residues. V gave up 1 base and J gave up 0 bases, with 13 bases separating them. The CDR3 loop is CASSLVVAGLSYNEQFF. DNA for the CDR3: TGTGCCAGCAGCTTAGTAGTGGCGGGCCTCTCCTACAATGAGCAGTTCTTC.

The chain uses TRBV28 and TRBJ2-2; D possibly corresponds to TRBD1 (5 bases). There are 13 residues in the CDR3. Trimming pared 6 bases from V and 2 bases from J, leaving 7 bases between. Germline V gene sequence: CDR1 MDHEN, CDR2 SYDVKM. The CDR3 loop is CASRRTNTGELFF. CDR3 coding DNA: TGTGCCAGCAGGCGGACAAACACCGGGGAGCTGTTTTTT.

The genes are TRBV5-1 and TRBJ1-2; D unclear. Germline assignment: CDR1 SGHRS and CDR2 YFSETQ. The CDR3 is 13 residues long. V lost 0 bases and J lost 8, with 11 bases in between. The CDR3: CASSLGRTWGYTF. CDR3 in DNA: TGCGCCAGCAGCTTGGGGAGGACTTGGGGCTACACCTTC. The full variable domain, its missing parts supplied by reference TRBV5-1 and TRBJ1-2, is KAGVTQTPRYLIKTRGQQVTLSCSPISGHRSVSWYQQTPGQGLQFLFEYFSETQRNKGNFPGRFSGRQFSNSRSEMNVSTLELGDSALYLCASSLGRTWGYTFGSGTRLTVV.

CDR3 DNA: TGTGCCAGCCCCGGGGAGGGCACCGGGGAGCTGTTTTTT. Amino acids: CASPGEGTGELFF. The chain couples TRBV7-9 to TRBJ2-2; TRBD2 agrees at 7 bases. Germline CDR1 and CDR2: SEHNR and FQNEAQ (reference sequence). The CDR3 length is 13 residues. Trimming took 8 bases from V and 4 from J; bases not matched to a gene: 4.

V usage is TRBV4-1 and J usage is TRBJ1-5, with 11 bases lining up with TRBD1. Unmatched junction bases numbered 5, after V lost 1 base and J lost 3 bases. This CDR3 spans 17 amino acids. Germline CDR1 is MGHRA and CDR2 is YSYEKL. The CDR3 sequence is CASSQGGTGGNNQPQHF. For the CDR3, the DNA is TGCGCCAGCAGCCAAGGGGGGACAGGGGGGAACAATCAGCCCCAGCATTTT.

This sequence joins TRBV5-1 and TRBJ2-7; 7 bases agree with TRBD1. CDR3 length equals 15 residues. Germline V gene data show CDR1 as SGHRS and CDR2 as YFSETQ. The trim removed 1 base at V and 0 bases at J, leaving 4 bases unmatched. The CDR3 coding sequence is TGCGCCAGCAGCTTGACAGGGGCGGCCTCCTACGAGCAGTACTTC. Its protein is CASSLTGAASYEQYF.